This TCR beta chain was observed in a study of T cell changes during pregnancy in multiple sclerosis. Clones were read by immunoSEQ multiplex PCR, and TCRdb kept only the in-frame ones, dropping some. The table lists roughly 68,000 clones, roughly 94% of them singletons. CDR3 size: 15 residues. The V gene's germline CDR1 is MNHEY and CDR2 SVGAGI. Unmatched junction bases numbered 7, after V lost 6 bases and J lost 4 bases. The sequence was collected from a female donor in good health, enrolled as a control in a pregnancy study. The chain uses TRBV6-5 and TRBJ2-2; 8 bases fit TRBD1. The specimen comprised peripheral blood, sampled in the second trimester of pregnancy. In nucleotides, the CDR3 is TGTGCCAGCAGCCTACAGGGGGGAAGCACCGGGGAGCTGTTTTTT. Amino acids: CASSLQGGSTGELFF.